These 17 T cell receptor beta chains were all obtained from the same sample, sequenced in a study of regulatory T cells in long-lasting Graves disease. Combining iRepertoire HTBI primers with Arm-PCR of CDR3 regions, the authors built TCR beta libraries. One entry per CDR3 protein results from TCRdb running MiXCR on the multiplex PCR reads. The table lists hundreds of thousands of distinct CDR3 sequences, less than 25% of them singletons. The sample's time point: persistent/refractory GD, antithyroid drugs over 5 years with positive TRAb. Making the TCR library involved RNA that had been extracted from PBMCs. The source material was peripheral blood mononuclear cells (PBMCs), sampled when the disease was refractory, from a patient treated with antithyroid drugs. These receptor sequences come from a female donor with Graves disease.

The chain is built from TRBV30 and TRBJ2-7, with 11 bases that match TRBD1. Germline trimming cut 5 bases from V and 2 bases from J; bases unmatched to any gene: 5. There are 14 residues in the CDR3. The germline V gene encodes CDR1 GTSNPN and CDR2 SVGIG (reference sequence). Here the CDR3 reads CAWLGQGAPYEQYF. The CDR3 region has the DNA TGTGCCTGGCTTGGACAGGGGGCACCCTACGAGCAGTACTTC.

The rearrangement links TRBV24-1 to TRBJ1-5; unclear D gene. From germline, CDR1 is KGHDR and CDR2 SFDVKD. This CDR3 has 18 amino acids. Trimming took 1 base from V and 2 from J, leaving 17 bases between them. The CDR3 reads CATSDLILHVIGNQPQHF. The CDR3 nucleotides read TGTGCCACCAGTGATTTAATTTTACATGTAATAGGCAATCAGCCCCAGCATTTT.

This clonotype was counted between two and nine times. Given the absence of the conserved phenylalanine or tryptophan at the CDR3 end, a read error is likely. The chain combines TRBV18 with TRBJ1-2; a possible D gene is TRBD1 (5 bases). The V end was cut by 4 bases, the J end by 0 bases, with 15 bases between. Germline V lookup: CDR1 KGHSH, CDR2 LQKENI. The CDR3 consists of 16 residues. In DNA, the CDR3 is TGTGCCAGCTCACGTGGGACCGTCAAAGCTAACTATGGCTACACCCTC. The encoded protein is CASSRGTVKANYGYTL.

The chain is built from TRBV28 and TRBJ1-1; D ambiguous. There are 14 residues in the CDR3. The V gene's germline CDR1 is MDHEN and CDR2 SYDVKM. Trimming removed 6 bases from V and 3 bases from J, with 14 bases in between. DNA of the CDR3: TGTGCCAGCAGCCTACCACGACGAGACACTGAAGCTTTCTTT. Translation: CASSLPRRDTEAFF.

The chain is built from TRBV20-1 and TRBJ2-5, with D unresolved. The ends were cut back, 1 base at V and 1 base at J, with 13 bases in the middle. CDR1 DFQATT and CDR2 SNEGSKA come from the germline V gene (reference sequence). There are 15 residues in the CDR3. CDR3 DNA sequence: TGCAGTGCTAGAGCCCTATATCCATTCCAAGAGACCCAGTACTTC. Translation gives CSARALYPFQETQYF.

The genes are TRBV7-9 and TRBJ1-1; possible D gene TRBD1, 5 bases. The CDR3 loop spans 13 amino acids. Germline lookup yields CDR1 SEHNR and CDR2 FQNEAQ (reference sequence). V lost 5 bases and J 4 bases, leaving 11 bases between the germline ends. The CDR3 sequence is CASSVGETTEAFF. In DNA form, the CDR3 reads TGTGCCAGCAGCGTAGGGGAGACCACTGAAGCTTTCTTT. Using reference TRBV7-9 and TRBJ1-1 for the parts outside the CDR3, the full variable domain is DTGVSQNPRHKITKRGQNVTFRCDPISEHNRLYWYRQTLGQGPEFLTYFQNEAQLEKSRLLSDRFSAERPKGSFSTLEIQRTEQGDSAMYLCASSVGETTEAFFGQGTRLTVV.

This clonotype was picked up many times. The chain is built from TRBV2 and TRBJ2-7; D could derive from TRBD1 or TRBD2 (5 bases each). The CDR3 consists of 18 residues. Trimming removed 6 bases at V and 2 bases at J, with 26 bases between. CDR1 and CDR2 (germline): SNHLY, FYNNEI. CDR3 sequence reads: CASSLSTPGLEFPYEQYF. In DNA form, the CDR3 reads TGTGCCAGCAGCCTCAGCACGCCGGGGCTAGAGTTCCCCTACGAGCAGTACTTC.

This clonotype was found many times. The chain joins TRBV11-1 to TRBJ2-7; 7 nucleotides agree with TRBD1. Germline lookup yields CDR1 SGHAT and CDR2 FQDESV (reference sequence). V trimming: 3 bases; J trimming: 3 bases; junction bases outside the gene matches: 5. The CDR3 extends over 14 amino acids. The CDR3 sequence is CASSLATGIYEQYF. Written as DNA, the CDR3 is TGTGCCAGCAGCTTGGCGACAGGGATCTACGAGCAGTACTTC.

This clonotype turned up a few times. The chain couples TRBV9 to TRBJ2-7; D might be TRBD2 (5 bases). CDR1 is SGDLS and CDR2 is YYNGEE in the germline V gene. The CDR3 sequence is 12 residues long. Trimming pared 0 bases from V and 5 bases from J, leaving 6 bases between. The CDR3 DNA reads as TGTGCCAGCAGCGTAGACGGGAACGAGCAGTACTTC. Amino acids: CASSVDGNEQYF. The complete variable domain, with remaining parts taken from reference TRBV9 and TRBJ2-7, reads DSGVTQTPKHLITATGQRVTLRCSPRSGDLSVYWYQQSLDQGLQFLIQYYNGEERAKGNILERFSAQQFPDLHSELNLSSLELGDSALYFCASSVDGNEQYFGPGTRLTVT.

As for this clonotype: A much larger clonotype is one base distant, so this may be a read error. The rearrangement uses TRBV28 and TRBJ1-3, with D possibly TRBD1 on 5 matching bases. The CDR3 has 14 amino acids. Looked up from germline, CDR1 is MDHEN and CDR2 is SYDVKM. The CDR3 sequence is CASSFAGSGNTVYF. DNA for the CDR3: TGTGCCAGCAGTTTTGCAGGGAGTGGAAACACCGTATATTTT.

This clonotype showed up many times. CDR3 DNA sequence: TGTGCCAGCAGGTACAAGGCGGGAGGGCACACCTACGAGCAGTACTTC. Encoded protein: CASRYKAGGHTYEQYF. The chain uses TRBV2 and TRBJ2-7; TRBD2 matches 9 bases. V gave up 6 bases and J gave up 2 bases; unmatched junction bases: 11. Looked up from germline, CDR1 is SNHLY and CDR2 is FYNNEI. The CDR3 length is 16 residues.

In this sample, this clonotype turned up many times. V usage is TRBV6-5 and J usage is TRBJ2-5; 8 positions match TRBD1. V shed 4 bases, J shed 3 bases, and the junction held 7 bases outside the gene matches. Per germline, CDR1 MNHEY and CDR2 SVGAGI. There are 15 residues in the CDR3. The CDR3 DNA is TGTGCCAGCAGTTTCCAGGACAGGGAAAAAGAGACCCAGTACTTC. It specifies CASSFQDREKETQYF.

This clonotype was picked up a small number of times. The chain combines TRBV29-1 with TRBJ1-1, with TRBD1 identical over 7 bases. This CDR3 region has 15 residues. Looked up from germline, CDR1 is SQVTM and CDR2 is ANQGSEA. V trimming: 3 bases; J trimming: 0 bases; junction bases outside the gene matches: 7. This chain's CDR3 is CSVEGDSLMNTEAFF. The CDR3 region has the DNA TGCAGCGTTGAGGGGGACAGCTTAATGAACACTGAAGCTTTCTTT.

This clonotype has a count of ten or more. The rearrangement uses TRBV6-1 and TRBJ1-5, with D perhaps TRBD1 (5 bases). This CDR3 spans 17 amino acids. Trimming took off 3 bases at V and 6 bases at J, with 21 bases between the two ends. Germline V gene data show CDR1 as MNHNS and CDR2 as SASEGT. The CDR3 DNA reads TGTGCCAGCAGTGAGCCACTTCCGGGACGGACCCCTCAGCCCCAGCATTTT. Translating it yields CASSEPLPGRTPQPQHF.

Turning to this clonotype: Given a much more abundant clone one base away, this may be a read error. The J gene is TRBJ2-5, the V gene TRBV2; the match to TRBD2 covers 7 bases. J was trimmed by 5 bases and V by 8 bases; bases with no gene match: 11. CDR1 and CDR2 from the germline V gene are SNHLY and FYNNEI. The CDR3 has 14 amino acids. CDR3 region: CASDSKGRGETQYF. The DNA of the CDR3 is TGTGCCAGCGATTCGAAAGGGCGGGGGGAGACCCAGTACTTC.

V and J are TRBV29-1 and TRBJ1-5, with D possibly being TRBD1 (5 bases). Germline V lookup: CDR1 SQVTM, CDR2 ANQGSEA. The CDR3 extends over 13 amino acids. The germline V and J ends were trimmed by 3 bases and 3 bases, with 9 bases remaining between them. The CDR3 sequence: CSVDGGINQPQHF. CDR3 coding DNA: TGCAGCGTTGACGGGGGAATCAATCAGCCCCAGCATTTT. Supplemented by reference TRBV29-1 and TRBJ1-5, the full variable domain reads SAVISQKPSRDICQRGTSLTIQCQVDSQVTMMFWYRQQPGQSLTLIATANQGSEATYESGFVIDKFPISRPNLTFSTLTVSNMSPEDSSIYLCSVDGGINQPQHFGDGTRLSIL.

This clonotype was found many times. This sequence joins TRBV27 and TRBJ2-7; D possibly uses TRBD1 or TRBD2 (5 bases each). This CDR3 spans 13 amino acids. CDR1 MNHEY and CDR2 SMNVEV come from the germline V gene (reference sequence). Trimming left V 4 bases short and J 2 bases short, with 9 bases between. The CDR3: CASSWDPAYEQYF. CDR3 nucleotide sequence: TGTGCCAGCAGTTGGGACCCCGCCTACGAGCAGTACTTC.